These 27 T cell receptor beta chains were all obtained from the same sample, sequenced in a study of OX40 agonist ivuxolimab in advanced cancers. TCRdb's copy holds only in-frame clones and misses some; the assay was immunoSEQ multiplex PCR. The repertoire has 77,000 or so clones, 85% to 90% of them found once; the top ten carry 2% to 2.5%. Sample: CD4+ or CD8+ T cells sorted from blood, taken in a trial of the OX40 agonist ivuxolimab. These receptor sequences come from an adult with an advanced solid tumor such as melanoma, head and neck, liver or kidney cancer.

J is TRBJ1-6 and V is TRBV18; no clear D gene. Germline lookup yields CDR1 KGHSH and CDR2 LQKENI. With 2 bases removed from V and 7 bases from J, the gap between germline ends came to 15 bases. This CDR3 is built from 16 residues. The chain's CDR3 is CASSPDIVFGNSPLHF. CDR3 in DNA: TGTGCCAGCTCACCAGACATAGTTTTTGGGAATTCACCCCTCCACTTT.

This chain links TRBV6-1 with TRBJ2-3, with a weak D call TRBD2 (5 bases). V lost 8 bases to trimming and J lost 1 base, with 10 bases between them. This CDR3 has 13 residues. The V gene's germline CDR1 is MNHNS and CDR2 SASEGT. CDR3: CASGHGGTDTQYF. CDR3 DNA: TGTGCCAGCGGCCACGGGGGCACAGATACGCAGTATTTT.

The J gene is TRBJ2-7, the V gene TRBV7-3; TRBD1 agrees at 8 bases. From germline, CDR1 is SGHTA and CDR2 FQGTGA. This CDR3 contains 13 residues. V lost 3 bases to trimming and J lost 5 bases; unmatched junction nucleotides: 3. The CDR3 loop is CASSFQTGDEQYF. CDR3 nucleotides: TGTGCCAGCAGCTTCCAGACAGGGGACGAGCAGTACTTC.

In DNA form, the CDR3 reads TGTGCCAGCTCACCTAATTCGGGACAGGGGAATGAGCAGTTCTTC. As protein: CASSPNSGQGNEQFF. The chain carries TRBV18 and TRBJ2-1; 10 nucleotides agree with TRBD1. Germline CDR1 reads KGHSH; CDR2 reads LQKENI. CDR3 length: 15 residues. Unmatched junction bases numbered 6, after V lost 3 bases and J lost 7 bases. The whole variable domain, filled in from reference TRBV18 and TRBJ2-1, reads NAGVMQNPRHLVRRRGQEARLRCSPMKGHSHVYWYRQLPEEGLKFMVYLQKENIIDESGMPKERFSAEFPKEGPSILRIQQVVRGDSAAYFCASSPNSGQGNEQFFGPGTRLTVL.

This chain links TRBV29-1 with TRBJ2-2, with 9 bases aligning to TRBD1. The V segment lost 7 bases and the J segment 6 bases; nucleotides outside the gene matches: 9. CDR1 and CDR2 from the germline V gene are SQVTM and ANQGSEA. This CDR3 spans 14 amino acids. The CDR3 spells CSGPGQGFAGELFF. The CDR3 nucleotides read TGCAGCGGCCCGGGACAGGGATTCGCCGGGGAGCTGTTTTTT.

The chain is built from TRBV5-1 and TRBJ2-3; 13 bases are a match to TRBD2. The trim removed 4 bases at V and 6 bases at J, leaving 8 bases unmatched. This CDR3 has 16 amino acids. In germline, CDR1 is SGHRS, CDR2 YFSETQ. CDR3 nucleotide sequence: TGCGCCAGCAGCCCAGGACTAGCGGGAGTAGAGGATACGCAGTATTTT. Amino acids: CASSPGLAGVEDTQYF.

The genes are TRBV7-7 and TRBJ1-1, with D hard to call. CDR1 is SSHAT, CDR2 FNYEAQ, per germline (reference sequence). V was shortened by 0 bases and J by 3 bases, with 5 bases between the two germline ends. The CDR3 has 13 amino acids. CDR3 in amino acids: CASSLAGDTEAFF. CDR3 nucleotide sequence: TGTGCCAGCAGCTTAGCTGGTGACACTGAAGCTTTCTTT. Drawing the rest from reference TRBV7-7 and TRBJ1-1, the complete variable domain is GAGVSQSPRYKVTKRGQDVTLRCDPISSHATLYWYQQALGQGPEFLTYFNYEAQPDKSGLPSDRFSAERPEGSISTLTIQRTEQRDSAMYRCASSLAGDTEAFFGQGTRLTVV.

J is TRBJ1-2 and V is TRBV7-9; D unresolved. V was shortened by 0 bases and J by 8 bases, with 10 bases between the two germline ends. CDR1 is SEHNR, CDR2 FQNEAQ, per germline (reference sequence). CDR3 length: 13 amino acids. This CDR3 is CASSLAGGPGYTF. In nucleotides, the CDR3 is TGTGCCAGCAGCTTAGCGGGCGGGCCCGGCTACACCTTC. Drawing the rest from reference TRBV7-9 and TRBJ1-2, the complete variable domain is DTGVSQNPRHKITKRGQNVTFRCDPISEHNRLYWYRQTLGQGPEFLTYFQNEAQLEKSRLLSDRFSAERPKGSFSTLEIQRTEQGDSAMYLCASSLAGGPGYTFGSGTRLTVV.

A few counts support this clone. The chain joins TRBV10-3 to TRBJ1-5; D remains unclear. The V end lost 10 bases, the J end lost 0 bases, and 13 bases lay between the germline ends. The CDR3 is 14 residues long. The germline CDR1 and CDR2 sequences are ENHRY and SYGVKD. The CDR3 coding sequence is TGTGCCACCAGCCGCTCCGATAGCAATCAGCCCCAGCATTTT. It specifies CATSRSDSNQPQHF.

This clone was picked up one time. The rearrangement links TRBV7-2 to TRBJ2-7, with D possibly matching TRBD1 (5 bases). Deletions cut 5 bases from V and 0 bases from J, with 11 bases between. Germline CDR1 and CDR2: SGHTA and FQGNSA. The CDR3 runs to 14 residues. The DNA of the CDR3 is TGTGCCAGCAGCCACAGGACACACTCCTACGAGCAGTACTTC. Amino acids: CASSHRTHSYEQYF.

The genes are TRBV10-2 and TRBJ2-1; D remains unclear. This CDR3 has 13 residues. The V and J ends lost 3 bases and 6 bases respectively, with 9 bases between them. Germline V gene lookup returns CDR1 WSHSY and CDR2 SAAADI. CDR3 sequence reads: CASSDLDPNEQFF. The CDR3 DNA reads TGCGCCAGCAGTGATCTAGACCCCAATGAGCAGTTCTTC.

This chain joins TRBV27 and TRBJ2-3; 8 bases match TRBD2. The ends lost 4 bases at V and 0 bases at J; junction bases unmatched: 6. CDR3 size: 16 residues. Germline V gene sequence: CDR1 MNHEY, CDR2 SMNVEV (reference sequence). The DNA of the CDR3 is TGTGCCAGCAGTTCCGGACGGGAGGGTAGCACAGATACGCAGTATTTT. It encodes CASSSGREGSTDTQYF.

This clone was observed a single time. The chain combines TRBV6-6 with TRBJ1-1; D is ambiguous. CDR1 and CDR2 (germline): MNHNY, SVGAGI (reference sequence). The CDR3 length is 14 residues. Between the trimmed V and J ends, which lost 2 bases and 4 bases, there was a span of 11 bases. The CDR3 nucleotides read TGTGCCAGCAGTTACCCTGAACGGGGCACTGAAGCTTTCTTT. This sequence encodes CASSYPERGTEAFF.

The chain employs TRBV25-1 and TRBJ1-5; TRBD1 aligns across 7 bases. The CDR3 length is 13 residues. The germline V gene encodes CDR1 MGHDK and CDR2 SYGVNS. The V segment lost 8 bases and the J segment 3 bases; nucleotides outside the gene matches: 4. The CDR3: CASSGGINQPQHF. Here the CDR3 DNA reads TGTGCCAGCTCAGGGGGGATCAATCAGCCCCAGCATTTT.

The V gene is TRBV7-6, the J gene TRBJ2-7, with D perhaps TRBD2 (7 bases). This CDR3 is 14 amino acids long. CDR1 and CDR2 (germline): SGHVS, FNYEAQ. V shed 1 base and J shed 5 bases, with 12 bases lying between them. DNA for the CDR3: TGTGCCAGCAGCTTAGGACGGGGGGCCCACGAGCAGTACTTC. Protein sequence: CASSLGRGAHEQYF. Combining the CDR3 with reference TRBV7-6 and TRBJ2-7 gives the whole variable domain GAGVSQSPRYKVTKRGQDVALRCDPISGHVSLYWYRQALGQGPEFLTYFNYEAQQDKSGLPNDRFSAERPEGSISTLTIQRTEQRDSAMYRCASSLGRGAHEQYFGPGTRLTVT.

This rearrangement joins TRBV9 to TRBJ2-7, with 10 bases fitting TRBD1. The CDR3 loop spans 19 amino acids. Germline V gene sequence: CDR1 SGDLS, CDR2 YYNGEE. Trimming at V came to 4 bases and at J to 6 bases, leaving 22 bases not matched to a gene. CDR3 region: CASSPSRGGLRDRGLEQYF. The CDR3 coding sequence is TGTGCCAGCAGCCCCTCTCGGGGGGGACTCCGGGACAGGGGTCTCGAGCAGTACTTC.

CDR3 residues: CAIKGLPLETQYF. CDR3 in DNA: TGTGCCATCAAGGGACTCCCGCTAGAGACCCAGTACTTC. J is TRBJ2-5 and V is TRBV10-3; possibly TRBD2 for D (6 bases). CDR1 is ENHRY and CDR2 is SYGVKD in the germline V gene. The CDR3 extends over 13 amino acids. V lost 7 bases and J 4 bases, leaving 13 bases between the germline ends.

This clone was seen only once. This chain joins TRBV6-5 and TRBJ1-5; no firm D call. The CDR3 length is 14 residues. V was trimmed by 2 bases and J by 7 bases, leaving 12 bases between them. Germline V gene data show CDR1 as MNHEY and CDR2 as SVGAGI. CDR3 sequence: CASSYGPMGQPQHF. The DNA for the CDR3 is TGTGCCAGCAGTTACGGGCCCATGGGACAGCCCCAGCATTTT.

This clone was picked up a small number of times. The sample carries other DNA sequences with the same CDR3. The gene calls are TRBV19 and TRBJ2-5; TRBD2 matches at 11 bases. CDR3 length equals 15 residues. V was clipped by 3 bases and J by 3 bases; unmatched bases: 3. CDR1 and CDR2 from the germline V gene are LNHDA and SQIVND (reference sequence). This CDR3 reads CASSITSGSKETQYF. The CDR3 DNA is TGTGCCAGTAGTATCACTAGCGGGAGCAAAGAGACCCAGTACTTC.

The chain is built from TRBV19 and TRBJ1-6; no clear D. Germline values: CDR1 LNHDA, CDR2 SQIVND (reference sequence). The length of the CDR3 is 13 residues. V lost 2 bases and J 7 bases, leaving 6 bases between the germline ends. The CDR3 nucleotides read TGTGCCAGTAGTATAAACTTCAATTCACCCCTCCACTTT. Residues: CASSINFNSPLHF.

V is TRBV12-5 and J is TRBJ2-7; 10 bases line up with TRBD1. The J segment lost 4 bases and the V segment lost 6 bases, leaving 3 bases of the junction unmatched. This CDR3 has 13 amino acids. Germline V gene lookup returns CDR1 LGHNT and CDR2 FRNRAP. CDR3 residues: CASGRDRGYEQYF. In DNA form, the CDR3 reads TGTGCTAGTGGCCGGGACAGGGGATACGAGCAGTACTTC.

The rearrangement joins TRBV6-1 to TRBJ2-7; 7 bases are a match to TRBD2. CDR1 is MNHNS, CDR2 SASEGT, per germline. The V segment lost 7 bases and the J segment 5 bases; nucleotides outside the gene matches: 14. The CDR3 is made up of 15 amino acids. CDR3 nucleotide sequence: TGTGCCAGCACCCGTGGCGGCGGGAGCATCCACGAGCAGTACTTC. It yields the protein CASTRGGGSIHEQYF.

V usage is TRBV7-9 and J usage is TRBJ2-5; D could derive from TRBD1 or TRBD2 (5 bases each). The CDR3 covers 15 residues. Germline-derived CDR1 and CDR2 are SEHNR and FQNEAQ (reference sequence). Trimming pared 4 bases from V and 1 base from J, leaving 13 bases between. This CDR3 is CASSYRGGSQETQYF. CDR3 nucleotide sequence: TGTGCCAGCAGCTACCGGGGCGGTAGCCAAGAGACCCAGTACTTC.

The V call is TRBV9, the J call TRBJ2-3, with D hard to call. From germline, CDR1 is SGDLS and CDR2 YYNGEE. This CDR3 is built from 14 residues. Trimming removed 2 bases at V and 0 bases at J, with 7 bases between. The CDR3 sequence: CASSVGRSTDTQYF. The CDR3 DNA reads TGTGCCAGCAGCGTTGGGCGTAGCACAGATACGCAGTATTTT.

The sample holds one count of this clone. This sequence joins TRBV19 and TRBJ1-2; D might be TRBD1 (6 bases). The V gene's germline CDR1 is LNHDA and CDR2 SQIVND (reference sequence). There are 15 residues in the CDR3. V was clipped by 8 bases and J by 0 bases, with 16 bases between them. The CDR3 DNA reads TGTGCCAGTCTCGTACCAACAGGGCCTAACTATGGCTACACCTTC. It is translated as CASLVPTGPNYGYTF.

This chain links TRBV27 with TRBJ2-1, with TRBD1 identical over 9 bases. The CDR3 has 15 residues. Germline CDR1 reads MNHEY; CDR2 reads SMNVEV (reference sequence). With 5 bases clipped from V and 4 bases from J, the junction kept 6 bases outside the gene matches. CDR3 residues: CASSPIGTGYNEQFF. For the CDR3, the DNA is TGTGCCAGCAGTCCCATAGGGACAGGGTACAATGAGCAGTTCTTC.

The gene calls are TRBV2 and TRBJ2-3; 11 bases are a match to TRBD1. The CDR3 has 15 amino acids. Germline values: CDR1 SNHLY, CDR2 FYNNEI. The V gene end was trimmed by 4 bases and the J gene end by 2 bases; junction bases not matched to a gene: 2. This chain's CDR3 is CASSGDRGNTDTQYF. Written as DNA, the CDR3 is TGTGCCAGCAGTGGGGACAGGGGGAACACAGATACGCAGTATTTT.